This T cell receptor (beta chain) was recorded in a study of cytomegalovirus exposure and HLA in healthy donors. The PCR ran on 60 Vbeta and 13 Jbeta primers. Sequenced by immunoSEQ multiplex PCR; TCRdb stores in-frame clones only, minus some. Of roughly 160,000 clones listed, 70% to 80% were seen once; the top ten hold roughly 2.1%. CDR3 length: 17 amino acids. V lost 4 bases and J lost 1; bases outside the gene matches: 11. The V gene's germline CDR1 is MNHNS and CDR2 SASEGT. The source material was PBMCs. J is TRBJ1-1 and V is TRBV6-1, with 8 bases fitting TRBD1. The TCR was taken from a man aged 50 to 59 in good health and CMV-seropositive. The CDR3 sequence is CASSVRDRYLTNTEAFF. CDR3 DNA sequence: TGTGCCAGCAGTGTTAGGGACAGGTACCTTACGAACACTGAAGCTTTCTTT.